This T cell receptor (beta chain) appears in the sequencing data of a study of response to subunit inactivated influenza vaccine (dated by TCRdb to between 2017 and 2018). In the study overall: The study used deep quantitative T cell receptor repertoire profiling to track responses to a trivalent subunit inactivated influenza vaccine.

About this clonotype: Its antigen remains unidentified. Base qualities were left out, and no much larger clone turns up one base away.

In the germline V gene, CDR1 corresponds to LGHNT and CDR2 to FRNRAP. The CDR3 covers 15 residues, taking in both the cysteine and the phenylalanine. Only the CDR3 part of the read is kept: 45 bases, read in frame from the first base. For this chain, trimming is 2 bases at the V end and 3 bases at the J end, and the number of junction bases without a gene match is 6. Library preparation employed RT-PCR. The sample was run on an Illumina HiSeq 2500. Using fastp trimming at Q25 and MiXCR clonotype assembly, TCRdb reanalyzed the public sequencing data and kept in-frame beta chains. Records with the same CDR3 protein are collapsed into one entry carrying the most frequent genes and DNA. The sample table holds fewer than 550,000 distinct CDR3 sequences, of which over 25% were seen once. The ten largest clones capture about 1.9% of the sample. Overall study results and their limits: The authors suggested that each seasonal influenza vaccination may recruit only a limited number of new T cells.

Recombination joined TRBV12-5 with TRBJ2-7, and TRBD2 aligns with 8 junction nucleotides. The origin of this receptor is a man aged 45 to 65 who received an inactivated influenza vaccine. Donor details come from another sample of the same person, matched by shared clones. Sample: CD4+ T cells sorted from PBMCs, taken roughly 5 days after vaccination. The nucleotide sequence is given as TGTGCTAGTGGTTTGCTTATAGCGGGAAGCTACGAGCAGTACTTC. Its translation is CASGLLIAGSYEQYF.